The 10 T cell receptor beta chains below all came from one sample that was sequenced in a study of T cells expressing NK-cell markers. From the 5' RACE reads, TCRdb lists one entry per CDR3 protein and no DNA. With 350,000 to 450,000 distinct CDR3 sequences in the sample, the ten largest clones hold roughly 5.5%. The sequenced sample consisted of blood T cells: a sorted CD56 or NKG2C T cell subset, CD4+ or CD8+ T cells, or bulk PBMC T cells (not recorded which). Every receptor here comes from a man aged 18-69 years in good health.

The rearrangement links TRBV4-2 to TRBJ1-2. CDR1 is LGHNA and CDR2 is YNFKEQ in the germline V gene. The CDR3 is 14 residues long. The CDR3 protein is CASSMTTTNYGYTF.

The V gene is TRBV20-1, the J gene TRBJ2-1; TCRdb calls TRBD1, which cannot be checked without DNA. The V gene's germline CDR1 is DFQATT and CDR2 SNEGSKA (reference sequence). The CDR3 length is 14 residues. CDR3: CSAAGTPGRNEQFF.

The chain links TRBV13 to TRBJ2-7. The length of the CDR3 is 13 residues. CDR1 is PRHDT, CDR2 FYEKMQ, per germline (reference sequence). This chain's CDR3 is CASSLMGTYEQYF.

V is TRBV3-1 and J is TRBJ2-7; TCRdb designates TRBD1, a call that cannot be tested without DNA. The CDR3 consists of 15 residues. Per the germline V gene, CDR1 is LGHDT and CDR2 is YNNKEL (reference sequence). The CDR3 here is CASSQRGREPYEQYF.

The genes are TRBV5-5 and TRBJ2-7; TCRdb designates TRBD1, a call that cannot be tested without DNA. Germline-derived CDR1 and CDR2 are SGHKS and YYEKEE (reference sequence). The CDR3 spans 14 residues. The CDR3 reads CASSSTGKDAEQYF.

The chain carries TRBV4-2 and TRBJ1-4; TCRdb calls TRBD1, which cannot be checked without DNA. The CDR3 contains 17 residues. The germline gives CDR1 LGHNA, CDR2 YNFKEQ. Here the CDR3 reads CASSQDKTPVGGEKLFF.

The CDR3 sequence is CASSKGGTTGLGQPQHF. V usage is TRBV21-1 and J usage is TRBJ1-5. TRBV21-1 is given as a pseudogene. The CDR3 runs 17 residues.

The V gene is TRBV6-5, the J gene TRBJ2-7; checking the TCRdb D call of TRBD1 is not possible without DNA. The CDR3 covers 16 residues. Germline lookup yields CDR1 MNHEY and CDR2 SVGAGI. Here the CDR3 reads CASSSGLGQGDYEQYF.

The chain uses TRBV20-1 and TRBJ1-2; TCRdb returns TRBD1, unconfirmable since there is no DNA. Germline V lookup: CDR1 DFQATT, CDR2 SNEGSKA (reference sequence). CDR3 length: 14 residues. CDR3: CSAQDRGEGYGYTF.

CDR3 sequence: CASSMAGSLNTGELFF. This chain uses TRBV5-1 with TRBJ2-2; TCRdb's D gene call, TRBD2, goes unchecked for lack of DNA. This CDR3 spans 16 amino acids. Germline CDR1 SGHRS, CDR2 YFSETQ.